The source of this TCR beta chain is a study of blood T cell repertoires in COVID-19. Study-level information: The study drew acute and convalescent COVID-19 samples from the United States, Italy and Spain.

This clone was seen just once. The data were produced by immunoSEQ multiplex PCR, yet TCRdb's version contains in-frame clones alone and is incomplete. The table includes about 350,000 clones, 88% detected once. From germline, CDR1 is MNHNS and CDR2 SASEGT. There are 16 residues in the CDR3. V was cut by 2 bases and J by 0 bases, with 13 bases left in between. The specimen was PBMCs or T cells enriched from blood (not recorded which). The source of this sequence is a woman in her thirties who had been exposed to COVID-19. This chain connects TRBV6-1 to TRBJ1-1; tentatively, D is TRBD1 (6 bases). In DNA, the CDR3 is TGTGCCAGCAGTGAATATACAGGGTATTTGAACACTGAAGCTTTCTTT. This encodes CASSEYTGYLNTEAFF.